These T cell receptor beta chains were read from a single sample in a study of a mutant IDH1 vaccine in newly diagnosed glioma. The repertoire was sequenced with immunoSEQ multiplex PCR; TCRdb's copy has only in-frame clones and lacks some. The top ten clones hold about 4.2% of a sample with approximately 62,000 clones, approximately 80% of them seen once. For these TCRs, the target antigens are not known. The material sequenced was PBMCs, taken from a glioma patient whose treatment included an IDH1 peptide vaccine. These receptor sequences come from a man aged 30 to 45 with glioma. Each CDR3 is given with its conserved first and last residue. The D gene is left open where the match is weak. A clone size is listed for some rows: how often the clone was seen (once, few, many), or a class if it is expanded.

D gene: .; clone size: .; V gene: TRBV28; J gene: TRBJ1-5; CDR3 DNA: TGTGCCAGCAGTTTTCGGACAGCGGGATATAGCAATCAGCCCCAGCATTTT; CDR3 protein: CASSFRTAGYSNQPQHF
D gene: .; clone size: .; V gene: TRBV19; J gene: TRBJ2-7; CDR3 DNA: TGTGCCAGTAGTGTTCGGGACCCATACGAGCAGTACTTC; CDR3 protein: CASSVRDPYEQYF
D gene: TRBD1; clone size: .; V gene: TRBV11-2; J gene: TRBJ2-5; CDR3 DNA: TGTGCCAGCAGCCTCCTCCGGGGACAGCAAGAGACCCAGTACTTC; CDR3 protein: CASSLLRGQQETQYF
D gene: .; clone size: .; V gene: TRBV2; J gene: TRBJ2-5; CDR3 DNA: TGTGCCAGCAGTGCGTCCCGGGGAACGTGGGAGACCCAGTACTTC; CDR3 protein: CASSASRGTWETQYF
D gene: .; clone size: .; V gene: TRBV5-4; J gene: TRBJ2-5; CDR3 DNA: TGTGCCAGCAGCTTGGTCGGCGGGCGGGAAAAAGAGACCCAGTACTTC; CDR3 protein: CASSLVGGREKETQYF
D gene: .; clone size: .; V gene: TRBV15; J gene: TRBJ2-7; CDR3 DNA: TGTGCCACCAGCAGAGGACTAGGACCCTACGAGCAGTACTTC; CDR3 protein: CATSRGLGPYEQYF
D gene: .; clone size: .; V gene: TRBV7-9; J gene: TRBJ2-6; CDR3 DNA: TGTGCCAGCAGCTTACAGGTGGGCGCCGGGGCCAACGTCCTGACTTTC; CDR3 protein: CASSLQVGAGANVLTF
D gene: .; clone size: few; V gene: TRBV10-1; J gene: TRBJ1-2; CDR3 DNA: TGCGCCAGCAGTGAGGTGACAGGCTATGGCTACACCTTC; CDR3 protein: CASSEVTGYGYTF
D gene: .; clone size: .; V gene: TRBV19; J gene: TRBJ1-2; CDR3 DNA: TGTGCCGCCAGTACGGGGATTTTTGGCTACACCTTC; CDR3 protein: CAASTGIFGYTF
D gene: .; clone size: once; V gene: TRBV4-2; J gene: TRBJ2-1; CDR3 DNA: TGTGCCAGCAGCCAAGATTCAGGGCAGGGTGAGCAGTTCTTC; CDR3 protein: CASSQDSGQGEQFF
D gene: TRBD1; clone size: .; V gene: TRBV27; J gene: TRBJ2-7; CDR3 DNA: TGTGCCAGCAGTTTATCGACAGGGGGCCCTACCTACGAGCAGTACTTC; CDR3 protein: CASSLSTGGPTYEQYF
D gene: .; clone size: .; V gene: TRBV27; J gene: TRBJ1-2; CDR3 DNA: TGTGCCAGCAGTTTAATATTTGGTCCAGCGGCTGGCTACACCTTC; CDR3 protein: CASSLIFGPAAGYTF
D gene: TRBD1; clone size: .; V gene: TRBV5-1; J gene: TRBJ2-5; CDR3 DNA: TGCGCCAGCAGCGGGACAGGTAGAACTCAAGAGACCCAGTACTTC; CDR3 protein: CASSGTGRTQETQYF
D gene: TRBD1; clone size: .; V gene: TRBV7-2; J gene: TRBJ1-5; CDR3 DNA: TGTGCCAGCAGCTTCCGGGACAGGGATTACCAGCCCCAGCATTTT; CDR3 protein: CASSFRDRDYQPQHF
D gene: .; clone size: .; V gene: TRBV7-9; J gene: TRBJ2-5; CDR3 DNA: TGTGCCAGCAGCTTACTTGCCCCGGGGGTGGCCCAGTACTTC; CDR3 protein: CASSLLAPGVAQYF
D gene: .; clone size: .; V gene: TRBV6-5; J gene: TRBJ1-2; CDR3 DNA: TGTGCCACTGTTGGCGGGGCATTCGGCTGCACCTTC; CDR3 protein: CATVGGAFGCTF
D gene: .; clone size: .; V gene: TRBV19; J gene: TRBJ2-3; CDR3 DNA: TGTGCCAGTAGTATAGATTCCGGGGCCCTCACAGATACGCAGTATTTT; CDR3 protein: CASSIDSGALTDTQYF
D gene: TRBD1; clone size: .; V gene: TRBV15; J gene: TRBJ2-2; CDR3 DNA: TGTGCCACCAGCAGACTGACAGGGTCCAACACCGGGGAGCTGTTTTTT; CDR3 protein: CATSRLTGSNTGELFF
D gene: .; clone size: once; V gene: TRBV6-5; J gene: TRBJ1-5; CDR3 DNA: TGTGCCAGCAGTTATGGGTATAGCAATCAGTCCCAGCATTTT; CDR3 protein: CASSYGYSNQSQHF
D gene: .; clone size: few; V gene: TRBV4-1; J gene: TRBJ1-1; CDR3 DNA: TGCGCCAGCAGCCAAGATCCAGCCAGCTTTGAAGCTTTCTTT; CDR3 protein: CASSQDPASFEAFF
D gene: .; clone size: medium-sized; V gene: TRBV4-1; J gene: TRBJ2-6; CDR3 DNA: TGCGCCAGCAGCCATCCCGGGACCCCTGCCCCTGGGGCCAACGTCCTGACTTTC; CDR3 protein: CASSHPGTPAPGANVLTF
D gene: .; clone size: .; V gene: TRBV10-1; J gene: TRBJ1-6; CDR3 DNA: TGCGCCAGCAGCGATGGACGGGGCGATTCACCCCTCCACTTT; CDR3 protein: CASSDGRGDSPLHF
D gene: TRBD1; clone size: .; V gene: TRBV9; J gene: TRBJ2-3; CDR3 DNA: TGTGCCAGCAGCCCCGGACAGGGCTTCGGGAATACGCAGTATTTT; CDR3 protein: CASSPGQGFGNTQYF
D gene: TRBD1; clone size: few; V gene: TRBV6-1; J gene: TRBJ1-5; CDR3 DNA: TGTGCCACCAGGCCGGGACAGGGATTAAAGCCCCAGCATTTT; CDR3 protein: CATRPGQGLKPQHF
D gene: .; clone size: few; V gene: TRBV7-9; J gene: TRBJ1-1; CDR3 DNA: TGTGCCAGCAGCTCTTCTGGGGGAGGTTGGAACACTGAAGCTTTCTTT; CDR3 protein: CASSSSGGGWNTEAFF
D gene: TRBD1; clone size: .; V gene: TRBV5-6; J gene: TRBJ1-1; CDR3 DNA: TGTGCCAGCACCCGACAGGGGGCTACTTTCTTT; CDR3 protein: CASTRQGATFF